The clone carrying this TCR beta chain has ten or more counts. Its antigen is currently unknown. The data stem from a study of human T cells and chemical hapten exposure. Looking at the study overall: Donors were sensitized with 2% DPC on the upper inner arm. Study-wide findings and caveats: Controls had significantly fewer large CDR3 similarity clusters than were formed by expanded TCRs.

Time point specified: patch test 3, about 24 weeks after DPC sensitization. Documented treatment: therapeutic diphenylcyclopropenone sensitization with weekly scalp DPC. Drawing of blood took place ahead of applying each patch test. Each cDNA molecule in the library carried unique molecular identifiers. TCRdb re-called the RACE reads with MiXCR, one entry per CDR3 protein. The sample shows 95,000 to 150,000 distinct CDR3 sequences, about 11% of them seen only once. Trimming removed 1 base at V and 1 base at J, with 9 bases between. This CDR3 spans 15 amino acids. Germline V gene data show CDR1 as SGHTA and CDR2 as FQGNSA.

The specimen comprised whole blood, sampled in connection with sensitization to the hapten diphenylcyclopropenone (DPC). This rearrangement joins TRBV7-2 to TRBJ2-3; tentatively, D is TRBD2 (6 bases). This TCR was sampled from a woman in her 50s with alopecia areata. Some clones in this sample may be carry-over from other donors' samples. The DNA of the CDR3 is TGTGCCAGCAGCTTAGGTCCGGGAGGCACAGATACGCAGTATTTT. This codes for CASSLGPGGTDTQYF.